A selection of T cell receptor beta chains follows, all from one sample in a study of T-cell reconstitution after alpha-beta-depleted transplantation in children. One entry per CDR3 protein results from TCRdb running MiXCR on the PCR reads. The sample shows a few hundred thousand distinct CDR3 sequences, more than 9% of them seen only once. The source material was peripheral blood, sampled 180 days after TCRalphabeta/CD19-depleted stem cell transplant. These receptor sequences come from a male patient between 2 and 15 years old who had a stem cell transplant for chronic granulomatous disease, so the T cells may come from the graft donor. CDR3s include the opening cysteine and the closing phenylalanine or tryptophan. D genes are given only for firm matches. The size field is filled for only some rows; it gives once, few, many or a size class.

j_call	clone_size	v_call	d_call	cdr3_aa	cdr3_nt
TRBJ2-7	many	TRBV12-3/TRBV12-4	.	CASSSGTTYEQYF	TGTGCCAGCAGCAGCGGGACAACCTACGAGCAGTACTTC
TRBJ2-1	few	TRBV29-1	TRBD2	CSVAGRLRDEQFF	TGCAGCGTAGCCGGGAGGCTTCGGGATGAGCAGTTCTTC
TRBJ2-3	many	TRBV20-1	.	CSASTRATDTQYF	TGCAGTGCTAGTACCCGGGCCACAGATACGCAGTATTTT
TRBJ2-1	.	TRBV12-3/TRBV12-4	TRBD2	CASLLAGSNEQFF	TGTGCCAGCTTATTAGCGGGATCAAATGAGCAGTTCTTC
TRBJ2-7	many	TRBV12-3/TRBV12-4	TRBD2	CASRSSGPTYEQYF	TGTGCCAGCAGGTCTAGCGGCCCCACCTACGAGCAGTACTTC
TRBJ1-3	few	TRBV30	.	CAWDRVGSPSGNTIYF	TGTGCCTGGGACCGGGTGGGCAGTCCCTCTGGAAACACCATATATTTT
TRBJ2-5	many	TRBV4-1	.	CASLGTGRGETQYF	TGCGCCAGCCTAGGAACAGGGAGAGGAGAGACCCAGTACTTC
TRBJ2-7	.	TRBV20-1	TRBD2	CSARDVTSGSYEQYF	TGCAGTGCTAGAGATGTAACTAGCGGCTCCTACGAGCAGTACTTC
TRBJ2-7	many	TRBV21-1	.	CASPRQGERVKGEQYF	TGTGCCAGCCCAAGACAGGGCGAGCGGGTAAAGGGCGAGCAGTACTTC
TRBJ1-3	many	TRBV29-1	.	CSVADGGNTIYF	TGCAGCGTTGCTGACGGAGGAAACACCATATATTTT
TRBJ2-2	many	TRBV6-5	.	CASSYGLFTGELFF	TGTGCCAGCAGTTACGGGCTTTTTACCGGGGAGCTGTTTTTT